This TCR beta chain came from a study of blood T cell repertoires in COVID-19. Whole-study context: T cells, B-cell-depleted T cells, or PBMCs provided the cDNA or gDNA that served as material.

The data were produced by immunoSEQ multiplex PCR, yet TCRdb's version contains in-frame clones alone and is incomplete. In the table there are more than 85,000 clones, around three quarters of which are singletons. This CDR3 is built from 18 residues. Germline loops: CDR1 LNHDA, CDR2 SQIVND (reference sequence). Trimming stripped 0 bases from V and 4 bases from J, with 18 bases between. This clone appeared many times. The chain couples TRBV19 to TRBJ2-2, with D possibly being TRBD1 (5 bases). Sequencing was performed on peripheral blood. The sequence derives from a human donor in a cohort sampled during active or convalescent COVID-19. Written as DNA, the CDR3 is TGTGCCAGTAGTATAGATCATAGCACAGGCTCCCGCACCGGGGAGCTGTTTTTT. Encoded protein: CASSIDHSTGSRTGELFF.